A single sample is the source of the 4 T cell receptor beta chains below, sequenced in a study of blood T cell repertoires in COVID-19. Profiling relied on immunoSEQ multiplex PCR, and the TCRdb table lists in-frame clones only, not all of them. The sample contains roughly 320,000 clones, more than 75% of which appear only once. The material sequenced was PBMCs or T cells enriched from blood (not recorded which). The receptors shown here come from a man in his thirties or forties who had recovered from COVID-19.

The chain carries TRBV24-1 and TRBJ2-3, with D possibly matching TRBD2 (6 bases). V was trimmed by 0 bases and J by 4 bases, leaving 16 bases between them. Per germline, CDR1 KGHDR and CDR2 SFDVKD. CDR3 length equals 17 residues. CDR3 DNA sequence: TGTGCCACCAGTGATTTGGGTTCGGGGGTTTCGGCAGATACGCAGTATTTT. Its protein product is CATSDLGSGVSADTQYF.

The chain couples TRBV24-1 to TRBJ1-4; D is perhaps TRBD1 (5 bases). The germline gives CDR1 KGHDR, CDR2 SFDVKD. Trimming cost V 2 bases and J 7 bases, with 13 bases left between them. CDR3 length: 15 amino acids. Here the CDR3 DNA reads TGTGCCACCAGTGATTCGGATGCGGGACCTGAAAAACTGTTTTTT. It translates to CATSDSDAGPEKLFF.

The chain joins TRBV19 to TRBJ2-1; 12 bases match TRBD2. Per germline, CDR1 LNHDA and CDR2 SQIVND (reference sequence). This CDR3 is 14 amino acids long. The J segment lost 7 bases and the V segment lost 2 bases, leaving 0 bases of the junction unmatched. CDR3 loop: CASSILAGGNEQFF. The CDR3 DNA reads TGTGCCAGTAGTATACTAGCGGGGGGGAATGAGCAGTTCTTC.

The genes are TRBV25-1 and TRBJ2-7, with TRBD1 identical over 9 bases. This CDR3 is built from 14 residues. CDR1 and CDR2 from the germline V gene are MGHDK and SYGVNS. With V trimmed by 3 bases and J by 5 bases, 5 bases remained unmatched. The CDR3 is CASSELHRGHEQYF. The CDR3 coding sequence is TGTGCCAGCAGTGAGCTCCACAGGGGGCACGAGCAGTACTTC.